A single sample gave rise to the 2 T cell receptor beta chains below, sequenced in a study of T-cell reconstitution after alpha-beta-depleted transplantation in children. For TCRbeta, the library was prepared with unique molecular identifiers. TCRdb reprocessed the PCR reads with MiXCR, giving one entry per CDR3 protein. The sample has just over 950,000 distinct CDR3 sequences, about 29% seen once. Sequenced material: PBMCs, mostly from graft donor cells, taken 360 days after TCRalphabeta/CD19-depleted stem cell transplant. The receptors here all came from a boy under two years old who had a stem cell transplant for SCID, so the T cells may come from the graft donor.

The J gene is TRBJ2-5, the V gene TRBV20-1; the D is unclear. Trimming removed 5 bases from V and 1 base from J, with 11 bases in between. The CDR3 extends over 13 amino acids. The germline CDR1 and CDR2 sequences are DFQATT and SNEGSKA (reference sequence). CDR3 region: CSACSGLQETQYF. The CDR3 DNA sequence: TGCAGTGCTTGCTCGGGTCTCCAAGAGACCCAGTACTTC.

The gene calls are TRBV20-1 and TRBJ2-1; tentatively, D is TRBD2 (5 bases). The CDR3 runs 14 residues. CDR1 is DFQATT and CDR2 is SNEGSKA in the germline V gene (reference sequence). The V and J ends lost 2 bases and 2 bases respectively, with 10 bases between them. The CDR3, as DNA: TGCAGTGCTAGAATACTAGTTCCCTACAATGAGCAGTTCTTC. As protein: CSARILVPYNEQFF.